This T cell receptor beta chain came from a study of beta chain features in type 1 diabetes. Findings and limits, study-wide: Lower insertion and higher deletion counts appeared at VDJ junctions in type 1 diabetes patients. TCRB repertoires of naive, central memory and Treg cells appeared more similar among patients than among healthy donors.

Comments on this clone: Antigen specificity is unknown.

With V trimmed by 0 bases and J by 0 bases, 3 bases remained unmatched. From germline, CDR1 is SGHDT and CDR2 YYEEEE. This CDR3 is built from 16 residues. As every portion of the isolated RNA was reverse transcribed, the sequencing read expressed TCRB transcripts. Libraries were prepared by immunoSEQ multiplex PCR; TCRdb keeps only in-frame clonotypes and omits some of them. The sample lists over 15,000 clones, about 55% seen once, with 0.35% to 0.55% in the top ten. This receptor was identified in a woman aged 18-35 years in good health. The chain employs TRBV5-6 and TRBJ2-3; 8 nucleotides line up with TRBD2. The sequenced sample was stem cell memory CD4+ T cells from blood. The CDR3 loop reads CASSLGPSGSTDTQYF. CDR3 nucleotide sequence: TGTGCCAGCAGCTTGGGGCCTAGCGGGAGCACAGATACGCAGTATTTT.